The next 5 T cell receptor beta chains were all read from a single sample in a study of blood T cell repertoires in COVID-19. The assay was immunoSEQ multiplex PCR, and TCRdb's table has in-frame clones only and misses some. The data show 130,000 to 150,000 clones, more than 65% seen once. The source material was peripheral blood. All receptors come from a man between 60 and 75 years old with active or convalescent COVID-19.

The rearrangement joins TRBV11-2 to TRBJ2-1; unclear D gene. CDR1 and CDR2 from the germline V gene are SGHAT and FQNNGV. The V end lost 5 bases, the J end lost 8 bases, and 10 bases lay between the germline ends. The CDR3 covers 12 residues. DNA for the CDR3: TGTGCCAGCAGCCTTGTCAGTGATGAGCAGTTCTTC. Protein product: CASSLVSDEQFF.

The CDR3 DNA sequence: TGTGCCAGCACAGGTTACTATAATTCACCCCTCCACTTT. It yields the protein CASTGYYNSPLHF. J is TRBJ1-6 and V is TRBV6-5; D ambiguous. The CDR3 length is 13 residues. Per the germline V gene, CDR1 is MNHEY and CDR2 is SVGAGI. Trimming took off 7 bases at V and 3 bases at J, with 7 bases between the two ends.

The chain recombines TRBV7-9 with TRBJ1-2, with D perhaps matching TRBD1 (6 bases). V was trimmed by 4 bases and J by 4 bases, leaving 10 bases between them. The CDR3 runs 13 residues. The germline gives CDR1 SEHNR, CDR2 FQNEAQ (reference sequence). The CDR3 here is CASSSGAGYGYTF. The CDR3 DNA reads TGTGCCAGCAGCTCAGGGGCGGGCTATGGCTACACCTTC.

The chain has TRBV7-2 and TRBJ1-2, with 8 nucleotides matching TRBD1. The germline V gene encodes CDR1 SGHTA and CDR2 FQGNSA. CDR3 size: 13 residues. The V and J ends lost 3 bases and 3 bases, in that order; junction bases with no gene match: 0. CDR3 amino acids: CASSFRGHYGYTF. For the CDR3, the DNA is TGTGCCAGCAGCTTCAGGGGGCACTATGGCTACACCTTC.

This clone was seen only a few times. The chain couples TRBV28 to TRBJ2-7; D remains unclear. This CDR3 is 13 amino acids long. Trimming took 2 bases from V and 3 from J, leaving 8 bases between them. From germline, CDR1 is MDHEN and CDR2 SYDVKM. The CDR3 is CASSLGPFYEQYF. The DNA for the CDR3 is TGTGCCAGCAGTTTAGGCCCTTTCTACGAGCAGTACTTC.